Presented here are 29 T cell receptor beta chains from one specimen sequenced in a study of T cells in Graves' hyperthyroidism and ophthalmopathy. TCR beta CDR3 region amplification was performed from RNA transcripts. Primed by the HTBI set, a first-round RT-PCR was run on the TCR CDR3. In TCRdb, the multiplex PCR reads were re-called with MiXCR into one record per CDR3 protein. The sample lists around 760,000 distinct CDR3 sequences; about a third were seen once. The sample consisted of blood. The source is a woman in her 40s with Graves' hyperthyroidism.

The rearrangement joins TRBV18 to TRBJ1-5; no reliable D call. The V gene lost 2 bases and the J gene lost 3 bases, with 8 bases spanning the gap. This CDR3 is built from 14 residues. In germline, CDR1 is KGHSH, CDR2 LQKENI. The CDR3 DNA sequence: TGTGCCAGCTCACCAGGGAGGTACAATCAGCCCCAGCATTTT. Its translation is CASSPGRYNQPQHF. Full variable domain (outside the CDR3, taken from reference TRBV18 and TRBJ1-5): NAGVMQNPRHLVRRRGQEARLRCSPMKGHSHVYWYRQLPEEGLKFMVYLQKENIIDESGMPKERFSAEFPKEGPSILRIQQVVRGDSAAYFCASSPGRYNQPQHFGDGTRLSIL.

The table lists this clonotype with many counts. The chain combines TRBV10-1 with TRBJ2-5; D call uncertain. Trimming cost V 0 bases and J 4 bases, with 6 bases left between them. The CDR3 consists of 13 residues. Germline V CDR1 and CDR2: WNHNN, SYGVQD (reference sequence). This chain's CDR3 is CASSESNPETQYF. CDR3 nucleotides: TGCGCCAGCAGTGAGTCGAACCCAGAGACCCAGTACTTC.

The chain carries TRBV9 and TRBJ1-2; no clear D. Germline V gene lookup returns CDR1 SGDLS and CDR2 YYNGEE. V was clipped by 0 bases and J by 2 bases, with 5 bases between them. CDR3 length equals 13 residues. CDR3 sequence: CASSVGLNYGYTF. DNA of the CDR3: TGTGCCAGCAGCGTAGGACTGAACTATGGCTACACCTTC. The full variable domain, with the rest looked up from reference TRBV9 and TRBJ1-2, is DSGVTQTPKHLITATGQRVTLRCSPRSGDLSVYWYQQSLDQGLQFLIQYYNGEERAKGNILERFSAQQFPDLHSELNLSSLELGDSALYFCASSVGLNYGYTFGSGTRLTVV.

This clonotype was recorded many times. V is TRBV12-3 or TRBV12-4 and J is TRBJ1-3; no definite D call. Trimming took 5 bases from V and 8 from J, leaving 7 bases between them. This CDR3 is built from 11 residues. DNA for the CDR3: TGTGCCAGCAGTCTTGGGGACACCATATATTTT. Translated, it gives CASSLGDTIYF.

The chain employs TRBV10-3 and TRBJ2-2; D gene uncertain. The V end lost 6 bases, the J end lost 9 bases, and 5 bases lay between the germline ends. Germline values: CDR1 ENHRY, CDR2 SYGVKD. There are 10 residues in the CDR3. Written as DNA, the CDR3 is TGTGCCATCAGAGGGAGGGAGCTGTTTTTT. This encodes CAIRGRELFF.

The sample holds many counts of this clonotype. The V call is TRBV4-1, the J call TRBJ1-6; the D is unclear. This CDR3 region has 14 residues. The V end was cut by 1 base, the J end by 9 bases, with 10 bases between. CDR1 and CDR2 (germline): MGHRA, YSYEKL. CDR3 bases: TGCGCCAGCAGCCAAGTCTTGCCCAGTTCACCCCTCCACTTT. It codes for CASSQVLPSSPLHF.

The chain has TRBV7-2 and TRBJ1-4; the D gene is possibly TRBD1 (5 bases). Per the germline V gene, CDR1 is SGHTA and CDR2 is FQGNSA. The CDR3 runs to 18 residues. V lost 5 bases and J 0 bases, leaving 19 bases between the germline ends. Here the CDR3 reads CASSTGTSGVPTNEKLFF. The CDR3 DNA follows: TGTGCCAGCAGCACGGGGACTAGCGGGGTACCAACTAATGAAAAACTGTTTTTT.

The chain uses TRBV20-1 and TRBJ2-5; 11 bases align to TRBD1. CDR3 length: 14 residues. Unmatched junction bases numbered 6, after V lost 6 bases and J lost 3 bases. From germline, CDR1 is DFQATT and CDR2 SNEGSKA (reference sequence). DNA of the CDR3: TGCAGTGCAAAGGGGACAGGGGGGAAAGAGACCCAGTACTTC. This sequence encodes CSAKGTGGKETQYF.

The genes are TRBV29-1 and TRBJ2-2; TRBD2 agrees at 7 bases. Germline trimming cut 6 bases from V and 8 bases from J; bases unmatched to any gene: 12. Germline lookup yields CDR1 SQVTM and CDR2 ANQGSEA. This CDR3 comprises 14 residues. The CDR3 region has the DNA TGCAGCGTCCAAGCGCTAGTCGGGGGGGGGGAGCTGTTTTTT. This gives the protein CSVQALVGGGELFF.

This clonotype occurred once. The chain has TRBV10-3 and TRBJ2-5, with D maybe TRBD2 (6 bases). V was cut by 5 bases and J by 5 bases, with 15 bases left in between. In germline, CDR1 is ENHRY, CDR2 SYGVKD. This CDR3 has 14 amino acids. This chain's CDR3 is CAISIREREETQYF. DNA for the CDR3: TGTGCCATCAGTATTCGGGAGAGAGAGGAGACCCAGTACTTC.

Many counts were recorded for this clonotype. The rearrangement links TRBV5-6 to TRBJ1-5; TRBD1 might be the D (5 bases). This CDR3 has 15 residues. The germline V gene encodes CDR1 SGHDT and CDR2 YYEEEE. Trimming took 0 bases from V and 6 from J, leaving 13 bases between them. The CDR3 sequence: CASSLAGQGGQPQHF. The CDR3 nucleotides are TGTGCCAGCAGCTTGGCCGGGCAGGGTGGTCAGCCCCAGCATTTT.

This clonotype has a count of ten or more. The V and J genes are TRBV10-3 and TRBJ2-7; D is possibly TRBD1 (6 bases). The CDR3 consists of 15 residues. The V end was cut by 5 bases, the J end by 2 bases, with 16 bases between. Germline V CDR1 and CDR2: ENHRY, SYGVKD. CDR3 sequence reads: CAISSMLGAPYEQYF. The DNA of the CDR3 is TGTGCCATCAGTTCCATGCTGGGGGCCCCCTACGAGCAGTACTTC.

This clonotype was counted ten times or more. The chain joins TRBV2 to TRBJ1-1; D remains ambiguous. The CDR3 is 13 amino acids. Trimming left V 3 bases short and J 0 bases short, with 5 bases between. CDR1 and CDR2 from the germline V gene are SNHLY and FYNNEI. Here the CDR3 DNA reads TGTGCCAGCAGTGACCAGGTGAACACTGAAGCTTTCTTT. The encoded protein is CASSDQVNTEAFF.

This clonotype was found many times. The J gene is TRBJ1-1, the V gene TRBV10-3; 9 bases are shared with TRBD1. The CDR3 totals 17 residues. The V gene end was trimmed by 2 bases and the J gene end by 1 base; junction bases not matched to a gene: 8. CDR1 and CDR2 from the germline V gene are ENHRY and SYGVKD. CDR3 nucleotides: TGTGCCATCAGTGAGCGGCCACAGGGGGCGCGGAACACTGAAGCTTTCTTT. This sequence encodes CAISERPQGARNTEAFF.

There are many counts of this clonotype. The rearrangement uses TRBV7-3 and TRBJ1-5; D uncertain. CDR1 and CDR2 from the germline V gene are SGHTA and FQGTGA. CDR3 size: 13 residues. Trimming took off 5 bases at V and 4 bases at J, with 9 bases between the two ends. As DNA, the CDR3 is TGTGCCAGCAGCACTACAAGAAATCAGCCCCAGCATTTT. It is translated as CASSTTRNQPQHF.

Notes on this clonotype: A much bigger clone sits one base away, suggesting this may be a read error. This chain joins TRBV9 and TRBJ1-1; no firm D call. Germline V gene data show CDR1 as SGDLS and CDR2 as YYNGEE. This CDR3 spans 15 amino acids. With 0 bases removed from V and 0 bases from J, the gap between germline ends came to 9 bases. CDR3 sequence reads: CASSVEERLNTEAFF. CDR3 nucleotides: TGTGCCAGCAGCGTAGAGGAGAGATTGAACACTGAAGCTTTCTTT.

This clonotype was counted only a few times. The genes are TRBV20-1 and TRBJ1-5, with TRBD1 as a possible D gene (5 bases). The CDR3 has 16 amino acids. Trimming pared 3 bases from V and 0 bases from J, leaving 15 bases between. Germline CDR1 is DFQATT and CDR2 is SNEGSKA (reference sequence). Written as DNA, the CDR3 is TGCAGTGCTAGCCTCCTGGGCGGGGGTAGCAATCAGCCCCAGCATTTT. As protein: CSASLLGGGSNQPQHF.

The chain employs TRBV5-1 and TRBJ1-2; D gene uncertain. The V gene's germline CDR1 is SGHRS and CDR2 YFSETQ. The V end lost 0 bases, the J end lost 1 base, and 7 bases lay between the germline ends. This CDR3 region has 14 residues. The CDR3 loop reads CASSLDTNNYGYTF. CDR3 nucleotide sequence: TGCGCCAGCAGCTTGGACACGAATAACTATGGCTACACCTTC.

A word on this clonotype: Since a much larger clone is just one base distant, this may be a read error. The chain links TRBV7-9 to TRBJ1-1; 7 bases agree with TRBD1. Germline V gene lookup returns CDR1 SEHNR and CDR2 FQNEAQ (reference sequence). This CDR3 has 16 amino acids. V lost 5 bases and J lost 1; bases outside the gene matches: 10. The CDR3 loop is CASSPRQGLQNTEAFF. CDR3 nucleotide sequence: TGTGCCAGCAGCCCCCGACAGGGTTTGCAGAACACTGAAGCTTTCTTT.

J is TRBJ2-7 and V is TRBV2, with no clear D. V was cut by 5 bases and J by 0 bases, with 8 bases left in between. The CDR3 has 13 residues. CDR1 and CDR2 from the germline V gene are SNHLY and FYNNEI. DNA for the CDR3: TGTGCCAGCAGTTACGCCCCCTCCTACGAGCAGTACTTC. It yields the protein CASSYAPSYEQYF.

This clonotype was recorded many times. This sequence joins TRBV25-1 and TRBJ1-3; 7 bases are a match to TRBD1. The CDR3 is 14 amino acids. Germline CDR1 reads MGHDK; CDR2 reads SYGVNS. V was clipped by 4 bases and J by 7 bases; unmatched bases: 7. CDR3 loop: CASSVTGSGNTIYF. The CDR3 DNA follows: TGTGCCAGCAGTGTGACAGGGTCCGGTAACACCATATATTTT.

This clonotype was counted at least ten times. J is TRBJ2-6 and V is TRBV12-3 or TRBV12-4; D is tentatively TRBD1 or TRBD2 (5 bases each). The CDR3 loop spans 15 amino acids. Trimming took off 3 bases at V and 2 bases at J, with 8 bases between the two ends. CDR3 loop: CASSFGGPGANVLTF. DNA of the CDR3: TGTGCCAGCAGTTTTGGGGGTCCTGGGGCCAACGTCCTGACTTTC.

This clonotype appeared a few times. The V gene is TRBV12-3 or TRBV12-4, the J gene TRBJ2-7, with D hard to call. V lost 6 bases and J lost 7, with 13 bases in between. This CDR3 has 12 residues. CDR3 residues: CASSLNPGEQYF. The CDR3 DNA reads as TGTGCCAGCAGCTTGAACCCCGGGGAGCAGTACTTC.

The count of this clonotype is one. V gene TRBV2 combines with J gene TRBJ1-2; TRBD1 agrees at 7 bases. The CDR3 spans 14 residues. Trimming took 7 bases from V and 4 from J; bases not matched to a gene: 9. Germline CDR1 is SNHLY and CDR2 is FYNNEI. CDR3 nucleotides: TGTGCCAGCACCGCGACAGGGTCTGGCTATGGCTACACCTTC. It yields the protein CASTATGSGYGYTF.

Ten or more counts support this clonotype. For the CDR3, the DNA is TGCAGCGTTGGGGCAGGGTGGACCGGGGAGCTGTTTTTT. It is translated as CSVGAGWTGELFF. V gene TRBV29-1 combines with J gene TRBJ2-2, with D possibly matching TRBD1 (5 bases). Germline-derived CDR1 and CDR2 are SQVTM and ANQGSEA. V was clipped by 4 bases and J by 5 bases, with 11 bases between them. This CDR3 region has 13 residues.

The chain is built from TRBV4-3 and TRBJ1-5, with 9 bases that match TRBD1. The CDR3 sequence is 16 residues long. The V and J ends lost 3 bases and 0 bases, in that order; junction bases with no gene match: 3. CDR1 and CDR2 (germline): LGHNA, YSLEER. DNA of the CDR3: TGCGCCAGCAGCCAGGGACAGGGCTATAGCAATCAGCCCCAGCATTTT. It translates to CASSQGQGYSNQPQHF.

This clonotype showed up just a few times. V is TRBV12-3 or TRBV12-4 and J is TRBJ2-2; D remains ambiguous. The CDR3 is made up of 13 amino acids. The V and J ends lost 6 bases and 6 bases respectively, with 11 bases between them. The CDR3 region is CASSRRVPGELFF. As DNA, the CDR3 is TGTGCCAGCAGCCGACGGGTACCCGGGGAGCTGTTTTTT.

This chain connects TRBV4-1 to TRBJ2-5; the D is unclear. The CDR3 contains 15 residues. Trimming pared 0 bases from V and 5 bases from J, leaving 13 bases between. Per the germline V gene, CDR1 is MGHRA and CDR2 is YSYEKL. Here the CDR3 reads CASSQDDTPWETQYF. CDR3 sequence (DNA): TGCGCCAGCAGCCAAGATGACACTCCATGGGAGACCCAGTACTTC.

This clonotype was counted ten times or more. This chain uses TRBV7-9 with TRBJ2-7, with 9 nucleotides matching TRBD1. From germline, CDR1 is SEHNR and CDR2 FQNEAQ (reference sequence). CDR3 size: 14 residues. V was clipped by 6 bases and J by 2 bases; unmatched bases: 5. CDR3: CASSSTGGTYEQYF. CDR3 DNA sequence: TGTGCCAGCAGTTCGACAGGGGGTACCTACGAGCAGTACTTC.